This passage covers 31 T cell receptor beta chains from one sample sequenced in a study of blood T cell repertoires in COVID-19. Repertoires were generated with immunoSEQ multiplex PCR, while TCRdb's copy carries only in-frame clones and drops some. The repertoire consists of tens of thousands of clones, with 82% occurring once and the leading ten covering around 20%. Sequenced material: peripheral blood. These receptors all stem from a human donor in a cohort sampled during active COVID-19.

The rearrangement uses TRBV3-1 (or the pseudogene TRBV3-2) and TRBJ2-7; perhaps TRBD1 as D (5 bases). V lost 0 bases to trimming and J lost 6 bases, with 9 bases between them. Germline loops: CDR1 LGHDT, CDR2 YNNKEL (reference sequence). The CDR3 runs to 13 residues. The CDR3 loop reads CASSQDSRVEQYF. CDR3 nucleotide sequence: TGTGCCAGCAGCCAAGATAGCAGGGTCGAGCAGTACTTC.

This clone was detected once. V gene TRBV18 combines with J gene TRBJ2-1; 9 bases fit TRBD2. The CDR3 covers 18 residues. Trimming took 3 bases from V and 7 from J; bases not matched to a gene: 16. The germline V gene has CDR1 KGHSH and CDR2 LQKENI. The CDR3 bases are TGTGCCAGCTCACCGTACCCATTAGCGGGGGAGTCTGAGAATGAGCAGTTCTTC. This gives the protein CASSPYPLAGESENEQFF.

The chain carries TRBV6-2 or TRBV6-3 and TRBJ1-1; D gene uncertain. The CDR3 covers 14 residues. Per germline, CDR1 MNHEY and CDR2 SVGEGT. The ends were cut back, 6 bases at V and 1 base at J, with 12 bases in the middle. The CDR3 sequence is CASSPRVENTEAFF. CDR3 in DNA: TGTGCCAGCAGCCCCCGGGTTGAGAACACTGAAGCTTTCTTT.

The CDR3 is CATGFFGGYEQYF. The CDR3 region has the DNA TGTGCCACCGGTTTTTTCGGAGGGTACGAGCAGTACTTC. The chain has TRBV15 and TRBJ2-7, with TRBD2 as a possible D gene (6 bases). Germline V CDR1 and CDR2: LNHNV, YYDKDF (reference sequence). The CDR3 runs 13 residues. V shed 8 bases and J shed 4 bases, with 15 bases lying between them.

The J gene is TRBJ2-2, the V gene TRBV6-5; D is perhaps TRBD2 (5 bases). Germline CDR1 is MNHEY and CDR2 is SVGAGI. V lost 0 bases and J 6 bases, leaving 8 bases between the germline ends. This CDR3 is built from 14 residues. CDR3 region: CASSYSRAAGELFF. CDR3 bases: TGTGCCAGCAGTTACTCGCGGGCGGCCGGGGAGCTGTTTTTT.

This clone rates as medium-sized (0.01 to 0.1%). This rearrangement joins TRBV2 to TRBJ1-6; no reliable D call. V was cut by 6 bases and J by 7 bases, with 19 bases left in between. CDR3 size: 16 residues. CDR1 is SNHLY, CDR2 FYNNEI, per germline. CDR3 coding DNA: TGTGCCAGCAGGGGCACGGCCGGCGCCGGAAATTCACCCCTCCACTTT. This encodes CASRGTAGAGNSPLHF.

CDR3 residues: CASSIKAGHQPQHF. The CDR3 DNA is TGTGCCAGTAGTATAAAGGCAGGGCATCAGCCCCAGCATTTT. The genes are TRBV19 and TRBJ1-5; D might be TRBD1 (5 bases). CDR1 and CDR2 from the germline V gene are LNHDA and SQIVND (reference sequence). Trimming pared 2 bases from V and 5 bases from J, leaving 10 bases between. There are 14 residues in the CDR3.

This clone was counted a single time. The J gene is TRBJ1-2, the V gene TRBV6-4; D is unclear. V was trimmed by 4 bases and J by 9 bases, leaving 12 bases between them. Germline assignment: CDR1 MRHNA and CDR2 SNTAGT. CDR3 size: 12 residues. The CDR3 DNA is TGTGCCAGCAGTGCGGGGTACGGGAGCTACACCTTC. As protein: CASSAGYGSYTF.

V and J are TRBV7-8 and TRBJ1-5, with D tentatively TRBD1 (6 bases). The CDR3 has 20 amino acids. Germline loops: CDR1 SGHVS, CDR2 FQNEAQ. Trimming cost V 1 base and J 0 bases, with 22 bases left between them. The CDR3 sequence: CASSLGRRDRHRDSNQPQHF. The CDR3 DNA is TGTGCCAGCAGCTTAGGGAGACGAGACAGGCACCGTGATAGCAATCAGCCCCAGCATTTT.

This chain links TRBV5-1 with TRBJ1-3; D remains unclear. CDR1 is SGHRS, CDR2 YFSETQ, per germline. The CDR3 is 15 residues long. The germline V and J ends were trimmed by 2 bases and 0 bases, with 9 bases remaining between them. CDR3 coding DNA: TGCGCCAGCAGCTTCGGCAGGCCCTCTGGAAACACCATATATTTT. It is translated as CASSFGRPSGNTIYF.

In DNA form, the CDR3 reads TGTGCCAGCAGCTACGACATATACGAGCAGTACTTC. Protein sequence: CASSYDIYEQYF. V is TRBV5-6 and J is TRBJ2-7; D ambiguous. Trimming cost V 3 bases and J 4 bases, with 8 bases left between them. The germline gives CDR1 SGHDT, CDR2 YYEEEE. CDR3 size: 12 residues.

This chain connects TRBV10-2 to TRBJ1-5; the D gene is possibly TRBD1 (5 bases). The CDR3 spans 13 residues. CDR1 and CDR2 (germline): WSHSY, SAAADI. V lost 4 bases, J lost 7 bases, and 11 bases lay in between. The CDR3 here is CASSAGSGQPQHF. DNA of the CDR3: TGCGCCAGCAGTGCAGGGTCTGGCCAGCCCCAGCATTTT.

The DNA of the CDR3 is TGTGCCAGCAGCCCTAACGACAGGGTGACTGAAGCTTTCTTT. This gives the protein CASSPNDRVTEAFF. This chain links TRBV5-4 with TRBJ1-1; 7 nucleotides line up with TRBD1. Germline V gene lookup returns CDR1 SGHNT and CDR2 YYREEE (reference sequence). CDR3 length equals 14 residues. Trimming at V came to 4 bases and at J to 5 bases, leaving 8 bases not matched to a gene.

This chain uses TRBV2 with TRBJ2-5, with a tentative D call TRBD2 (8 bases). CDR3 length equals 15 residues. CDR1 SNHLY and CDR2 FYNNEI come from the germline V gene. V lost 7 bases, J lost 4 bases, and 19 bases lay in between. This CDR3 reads CASTKDRAGGETQYF. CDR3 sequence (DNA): TGTGCCAGCACCAAAGACAGGGCGGGAGGAGAGACCCAGTACTTC.

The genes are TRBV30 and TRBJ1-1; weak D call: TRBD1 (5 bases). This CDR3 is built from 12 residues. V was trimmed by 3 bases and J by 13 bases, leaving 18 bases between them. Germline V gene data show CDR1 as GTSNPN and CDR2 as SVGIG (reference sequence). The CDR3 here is CAWSPRRGENFF. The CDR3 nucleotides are TGTGCCTGGAGCCCTCGACGGGGGGAAAATTTCTTT.

Written as DNA, the CDR3 is TGCGCCAGCAGCCAAGTTCAGGACAACAATCAGCCCCAGCATTTT. It yields the protein CASSQVQDNNQPQHF. This chain uses TRBV4-1 with TRBJ1-5; a possible D gene is TRBD1 (5 bases). V was pared by 1 base and J by 3 bases, with 10 bases between. Per the germline V gene, CDR1 is MGHRA and CDR2 is YSYEKL. There are 15 residues in the CDR3.

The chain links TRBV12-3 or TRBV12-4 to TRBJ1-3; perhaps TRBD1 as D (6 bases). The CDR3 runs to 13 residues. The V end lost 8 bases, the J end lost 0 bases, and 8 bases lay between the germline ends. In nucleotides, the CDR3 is TGTGCCAGCCGACAGGACTCTGGAAACACCATATATTTT. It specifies CASRQDSGNTIYF.

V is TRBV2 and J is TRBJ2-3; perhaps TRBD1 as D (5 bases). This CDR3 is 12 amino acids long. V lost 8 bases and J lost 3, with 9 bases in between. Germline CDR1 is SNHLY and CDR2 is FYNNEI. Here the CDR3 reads CASRRETDTQYF. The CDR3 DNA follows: TGTGCCAGCCGCAGGGAAACAGATACGCAGTATTTT.

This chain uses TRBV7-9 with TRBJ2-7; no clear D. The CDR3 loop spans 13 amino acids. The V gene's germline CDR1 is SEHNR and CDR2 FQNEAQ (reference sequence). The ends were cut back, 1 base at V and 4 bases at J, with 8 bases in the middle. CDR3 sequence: CASSLVGVYEQYF. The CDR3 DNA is TGTGCCAGCAGCTTAGTGGGCGTATACGAGCAGTACTTC.

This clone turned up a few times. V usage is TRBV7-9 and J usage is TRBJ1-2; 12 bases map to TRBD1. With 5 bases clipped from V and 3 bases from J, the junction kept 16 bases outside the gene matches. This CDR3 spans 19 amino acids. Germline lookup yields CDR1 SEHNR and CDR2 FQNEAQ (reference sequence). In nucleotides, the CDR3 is TGTGCCAGCAGCCCCCCCACCGGGGACAGGGGGCGCGGGGACTATGGCTACACCTTC. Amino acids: CASSPPTGDRGRGDYGYTF. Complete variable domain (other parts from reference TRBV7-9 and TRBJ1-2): DTGVSQNPRHKITKRGQNVTFRCDPISEHNRLYWYRQTLGQGPEFLTYFQNEAQLEKSRLLSDRFSAERPKGSFSTLEIQRTEQGDSAMYLCASSPPTGDRGRGDYGYTFGSGTRLTVV.

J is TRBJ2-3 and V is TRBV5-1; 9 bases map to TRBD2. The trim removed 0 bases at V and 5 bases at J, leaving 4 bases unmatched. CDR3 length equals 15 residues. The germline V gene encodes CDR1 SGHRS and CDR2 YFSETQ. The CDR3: CASSLGLAVRDTQYF. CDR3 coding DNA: TGCGCCAGCAGCTTGGGACTAGCGGTTCGAGATACGCAGTATTTT.

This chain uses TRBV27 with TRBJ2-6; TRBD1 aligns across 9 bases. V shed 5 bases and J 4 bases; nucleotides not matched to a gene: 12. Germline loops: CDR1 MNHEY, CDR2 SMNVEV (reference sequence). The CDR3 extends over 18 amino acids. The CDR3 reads CASSPGQGSRSGANVLTF. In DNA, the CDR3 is TGTGCCAGCAGTCCAGGACAGGGGAGTAGAAGCGGGGCCAACGTCCTGACTTTC.

This CDR3 reads CASSIVRENTIYF. In DNA, the CDR3 is TGTGCCAGCAGCATCGTCAGGGAAAACACCATATATTTT. The gene calls are TRBV2 and TRBJ1-3, with D perhaps TRBD1 (5 bases). Per the germline V gene, CDR1 is SNHLY and CDR2 is FYNNEI. The CDR3 length is 13 residues. V was shortened by 6 bases and J by 6 bases, with 12 bases between the two germline ends.

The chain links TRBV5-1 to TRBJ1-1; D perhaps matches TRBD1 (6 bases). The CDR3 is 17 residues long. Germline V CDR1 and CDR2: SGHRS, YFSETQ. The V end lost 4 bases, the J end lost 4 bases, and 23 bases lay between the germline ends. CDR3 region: CASSPRGGGAEGTEAFF. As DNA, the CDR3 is TGCGCCAGCAGCCCCCGAGGGGGGGGCGCCGAGGGCACTGAAGCTTTCTTT.

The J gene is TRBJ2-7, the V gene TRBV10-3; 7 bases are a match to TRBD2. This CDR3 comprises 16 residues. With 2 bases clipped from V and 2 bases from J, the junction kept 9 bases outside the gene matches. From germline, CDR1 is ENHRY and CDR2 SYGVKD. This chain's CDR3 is CAISEPSSGTPYEQYF. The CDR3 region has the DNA TGTGCCATCAGTGAGCCCTCTAGCGGAACCCCCTACGAGCAGTACTTC.

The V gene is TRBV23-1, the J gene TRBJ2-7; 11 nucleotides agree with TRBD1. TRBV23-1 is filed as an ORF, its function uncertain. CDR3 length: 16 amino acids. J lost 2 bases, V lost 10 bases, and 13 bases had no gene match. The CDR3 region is CATNFKPGQGAYEQYF. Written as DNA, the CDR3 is TGCGCCACCAACTTCAAACCGGGACAGGGGGCCTACGAGCAGTACTTC.

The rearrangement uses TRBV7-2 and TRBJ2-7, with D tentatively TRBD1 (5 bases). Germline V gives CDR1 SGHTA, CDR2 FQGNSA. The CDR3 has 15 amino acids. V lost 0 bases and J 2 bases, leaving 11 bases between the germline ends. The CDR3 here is CASSLAAGPTYEQYF. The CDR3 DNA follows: TGTGCCAGCAGCTTAGCGGCAGGGCCTACCTACGAGCAGTACTTC.

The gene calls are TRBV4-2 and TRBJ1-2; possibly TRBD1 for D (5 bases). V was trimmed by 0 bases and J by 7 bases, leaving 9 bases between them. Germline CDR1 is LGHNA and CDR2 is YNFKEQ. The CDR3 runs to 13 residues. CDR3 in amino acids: CASSQDRAPGYTF. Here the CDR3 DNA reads TGTGCCAGCAGCCAAGACAGGGCACCTGGCTACACCTTC.

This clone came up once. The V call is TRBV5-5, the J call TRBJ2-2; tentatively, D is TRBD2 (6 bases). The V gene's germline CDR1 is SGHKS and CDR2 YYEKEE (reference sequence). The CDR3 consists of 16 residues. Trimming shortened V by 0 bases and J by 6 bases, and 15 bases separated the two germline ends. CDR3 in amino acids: CASSLARGNLPGELFF. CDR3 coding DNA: TGTGCCAGCAGCTTGGCCCGGGGGAATCTTCCCGGGGAGCTGTTTTTT.

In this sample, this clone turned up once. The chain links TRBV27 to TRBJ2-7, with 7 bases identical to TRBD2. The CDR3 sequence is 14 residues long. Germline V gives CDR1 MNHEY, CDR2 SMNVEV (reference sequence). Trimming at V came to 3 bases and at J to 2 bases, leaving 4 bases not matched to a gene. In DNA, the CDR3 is TGTGCCAGCAGTTTCTACGGGGGGACCTACGAGCAGTACTTC. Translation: CASSFYGGTYEQYF.

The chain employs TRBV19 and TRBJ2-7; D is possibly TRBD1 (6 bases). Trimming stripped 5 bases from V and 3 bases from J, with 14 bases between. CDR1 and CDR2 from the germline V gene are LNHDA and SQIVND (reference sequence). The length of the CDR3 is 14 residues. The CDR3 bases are TGTGCCAGTAGTCCGCGGACAGCTCACTACGAGCAGTACTTC. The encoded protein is CASSPRTAHYEQYF.